This T cell receptor beta chain was recovered during a study of blood T cell repertoires in COVID-19. Study-level information: Donors in the United States, Italy and Spain gave samples during acute or convalescent COVID-19.

J gave up 3 bases and V 1 base, and 6 bases lay outside the gene matches. This CDR3 is built from 16 residues. The V gene's germline CDR1 is MGHRA and CDR2 YSYEKL. In the authors' methods: For nucleated cells, counts were estimated from reference gene primer amplification. TCRdb's copy holds only in-frame clones and misses some; the assay was immunoSEQ multiplex PCR. The V and J calls and clone size come from that table; D and trimming were worked out from the DNA. The table includes 360,000 or so clones, roughly 89% detected once. Enrolled through a virtual design, the participants were between about 18 and 100 years of age and came from roughly 22 US areas. In assigning cohorts, the study relied on participant-reported clinical history.

The sample taken for sequencing was PBMCs or T cells enriched from blood (not recorded which). This chain links TRBV4-1 with TRBJ2-7; 10 nucleotides match TRBD1. This TCR came from a woman younger than 45 who had recovered from COVID-19. The CDR3 DNA reads as TGCGCCAGCAGCCAAGTTCACCGGGACAGGGGCTACGAGCAGTACTTC. Translated: CASSQVHRDRGYEQYF.